Described below is a single T cell receptor beta chain sequence and its context. Its antigen is still unknown. CD4+ T cells were divided by sorting: CD25-high CD127-low Tregs, CD25-low CD127-high conventional cells. The primer mix had 52 TRBV and 13 TRBJ primers. Sequencing used immunoSEQ multiplex PCR; TCRdb keeps in-frame clones, though not all of them. The data hold 30,000 to 40,000 clones, with approximately 93% observed a single time. This specimen comes from a study of regulatory T cells. Findings and limits, study-wide: Regulatory T cells showed the strongest V-J pair restriction and V/J gene skewing among patient repertoires. In CD3G-deficient patients, conventional CD4+ T cells were enriched for hydrophobic CDR3 residues at positions 6 and 7.

The germline V gene encodes CDR1 LNHDA and CDR2 SQIVND (reference sequence). CDR3 length: 14 residues. The trim removed 5 bases at V and 5 bases at J, leaving 5 bases unmatched. The chain joins TRBV19 to TRBJ1-1; TRBD1 agrees at 10 bases. The source material was conventional CD4+ T cells sorted from blood. This TCR came from a child younger than 10 with CD3G deficiency. This chain's CDR3 is CASSSGQGGTEAFF. CDR3 in DNA: TGTGCCAGTAGTTCCGGACAGGGGGGTACTGAAGCTTTCTTT.